This T cell receptor beta chain was identified during a study of blood T cell repertoires in COVID-19. Study-wide context: COVID-19 samples, acute and convalescent, were from the United States, Italy and Spain.

Per the original methods: Using reference gene primer amplification, nucleated cell counts were estimated. TCRdb's table, derived via immunoSEQ multiplex PCR, lists solely in-frame clones and lacks some. V and J calls and clone size are as listed in that table; D and trimming were resolved from the DNA. This sample has tens of thousands of clones, with 88% found just once. The V segment lost 5 bases and the J segment 10 bases; nucleotides outside the gene matches: 13. Germline values: CDR1 LNHDA, CDR2 SQIVND (reference sequence). This CDR3 spans 15 amino acids. The chain links TRBV19 to TRBJ2-1, with 8 nucleotides matching TRBD2. The source is a human donor in a cohort sampled during active COVID-19. Sequenced: peripheral blood. The CDR3 DNA reads TGTGCCAGTAGTCTTTTACAAGTAGCGGGAAGAGAGCAGTTCTTC. Translation gives CASSLLQVAGREQFF. Based on the CDR3 plus reference TRBV19 and TRBJ2-1, the full variable domain is DGGITQSPKYLFRKEGQNVTLSCEQNLNHDAMYWYRQDPGQGLRLIYYSQIVNDFQKGDIAEGYSVSREKKESFPLTVTSAQKNPTAFYLCASSLLQVAGREQFFGPGTRLTVL.